This T cell receptor (beta chain) was identified in a study of T cell repertoires in cytomegalovirus infection. Study summary: Well-studied HLA-B-restricted epitopes and recently identified HLA-C-restricted epitopes of CMV were both used in the study. General observations from the study: People with CMV and the relevant HLA were identified by cumulative public TCR beta family frequency. Ex vivo responses were dominated by HLA-C-restricted CMV-specific TCR beta clonotypes.

TCRdb redid the calling of the reads with MiXCR, one entry per CDR3 protein. The table includes around 900,000 distinct CDR3 sequences, around 29% detected once. This clonotype has just a few counts. Antigen specificity is unknown. V was shortened by 8 bases and J by 5 bases, with 16 bases between the two germline ends. Germline V lookup: CDR1 LNHNV, CDR2 YYDKDF (reference sequence). This CDR3 region has 13 residues. The chain has TRBV15 and TRBJ2-7, with D maybe TRBD1 (5 bases). This TCR came from a human donor in good health (CMV status not recorded). Some clones in this sample may be carry-over from other donors' samples. This specimen was cultured CD8+ T cells from PBMCs, taken from culture after CMV antigen stimulation. The CDR3 DNA follows: TGTGCCACCCAATCAACAGGTCGGGACGAGCAGTACTTC. It is translated as CATQSTGRDEQYF.